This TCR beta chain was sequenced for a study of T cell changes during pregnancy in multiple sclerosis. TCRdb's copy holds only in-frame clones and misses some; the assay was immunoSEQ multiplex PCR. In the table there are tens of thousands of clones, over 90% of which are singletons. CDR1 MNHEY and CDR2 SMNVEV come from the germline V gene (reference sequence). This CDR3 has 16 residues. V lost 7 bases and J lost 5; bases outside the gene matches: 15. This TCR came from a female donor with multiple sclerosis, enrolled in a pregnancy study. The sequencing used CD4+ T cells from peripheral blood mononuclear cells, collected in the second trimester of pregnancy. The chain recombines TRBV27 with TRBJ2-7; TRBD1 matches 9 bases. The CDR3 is CASNKIPGQGSHEQYF. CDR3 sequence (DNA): TGTGCCAGCAATAAAATTCCGGGACAGGGTTCCCACGAGCAGTACTTC.